Included here is one TCR beta chain sequence, with context. Its antigen is as yet unknown. Trimming left V 2 bases short and J 3 bases short, with 12 bases between. Germline V gene data show CDR1 as SGHRS and CDR2 as YFSETQ. The CDR3 length is 14 residues. Generated by immunoSEQ multiplex PCR, the TCRdb table keeps only in-frame clones and is missing some. The sample yields 100,000 to 150,000 clones, 85% to 95% seen once. The approximately 130-subject validation cohort, separate from the roughly 670-subject first cohort, included the donors. The data were obtained in a study of cytomegalovirus exposure and HLA in healthy donors. Regarding the study as a whole: The study flagged some 170 TCR beta chains as cytomegalovirus-associated.

The sequencing input was PBMCs. This sequence was found in a woman aged 18-29 years in good health and CMV-seronegative. The chain employs TRBV5-1 and TRBJ2-7; D remains unclear. CDR3 loop: CASSFMGTGYEQYF. DNA for the CDR3: TGCGCCAGCAGCTTCATGGGTACGGGCTACGAGCAGTACTTC.